The sequence of this T cell receptor beta chain was determined in a study of cytomegalovirus exposure and HLA in healthy donors. V shed 1 base, J shed 3 bases, and the junction held 8 bases outside the gene matches. The CDR3 extends over 19 amino acids. Germline V gives CDR1 MGHRA, CDR2 YSYEKL. The primer mix had 60 Vbeta and 13 Jbeta primers. Sequencing was performed with immunoSEQ multiplex PCR; in TCRdb, only in-frame clones are kept and a portion is missing. The sample lists around 170,000 clones; 80% were seen once. This clone has a single count. The chain couples TRBV4-1 to TRBJ2-1; 14 bases are shared with TRBD2. Input material: PBMCs. The receptor was isolated from a girl aged 10-17 years in good health and CMV-seropositive. The CDR3 is CASSQGRLAGGLIYNEQFF. For the CDR3, the DNA is TGCGCCAGCAGCCAAGGCAGACTAGCGGGAGGGTTGATCTACAATGAGCAGTTCTTC.